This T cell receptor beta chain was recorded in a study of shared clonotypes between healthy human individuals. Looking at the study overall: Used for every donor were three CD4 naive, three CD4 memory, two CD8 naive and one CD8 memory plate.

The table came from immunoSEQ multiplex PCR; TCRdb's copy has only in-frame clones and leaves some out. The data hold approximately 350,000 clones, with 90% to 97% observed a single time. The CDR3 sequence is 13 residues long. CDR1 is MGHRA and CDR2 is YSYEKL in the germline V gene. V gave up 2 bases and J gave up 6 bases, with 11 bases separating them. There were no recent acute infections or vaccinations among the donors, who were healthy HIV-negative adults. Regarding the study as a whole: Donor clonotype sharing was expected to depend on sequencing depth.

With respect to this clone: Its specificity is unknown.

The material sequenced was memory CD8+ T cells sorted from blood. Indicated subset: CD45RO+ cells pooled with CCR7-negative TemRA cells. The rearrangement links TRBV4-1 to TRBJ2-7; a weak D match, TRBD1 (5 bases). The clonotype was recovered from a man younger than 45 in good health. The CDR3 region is CASSQPPRGEQYF. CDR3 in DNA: TGCGCCAGCAGCCAACCCCCTAGGGGCGAGCAGTACTTC.